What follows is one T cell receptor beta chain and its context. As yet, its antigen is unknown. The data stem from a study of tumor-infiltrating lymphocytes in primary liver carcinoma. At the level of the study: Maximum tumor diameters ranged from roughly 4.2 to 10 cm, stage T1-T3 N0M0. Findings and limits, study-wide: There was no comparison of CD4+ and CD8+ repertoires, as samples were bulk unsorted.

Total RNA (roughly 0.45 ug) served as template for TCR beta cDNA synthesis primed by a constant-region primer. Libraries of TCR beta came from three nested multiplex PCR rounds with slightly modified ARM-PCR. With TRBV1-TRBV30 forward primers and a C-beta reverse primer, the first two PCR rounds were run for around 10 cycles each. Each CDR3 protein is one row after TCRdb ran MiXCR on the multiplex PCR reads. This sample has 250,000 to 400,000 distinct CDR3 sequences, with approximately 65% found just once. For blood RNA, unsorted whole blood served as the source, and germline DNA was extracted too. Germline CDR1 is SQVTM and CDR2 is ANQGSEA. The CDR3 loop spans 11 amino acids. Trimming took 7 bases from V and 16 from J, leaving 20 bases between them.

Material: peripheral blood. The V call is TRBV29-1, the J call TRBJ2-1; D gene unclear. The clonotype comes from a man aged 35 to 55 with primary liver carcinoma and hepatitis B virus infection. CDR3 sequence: CSATVNLEYFF. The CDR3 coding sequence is TGCAGCGCCACCGTTAATCTTGAGTACTTCTTC.